The entry that follows covers one T cell receptor beta chain sequence. The antigen is undetermined. MiXCR was run by TCRdb on the RT-PCR reads, yielding one entry per CDR3 protein. The repertoire has 500,000 to 600,000 distinct CDR3 sequences, around 15% of them found once; the top ten carry around 10%. This sample was included in a study of response to subunit inactivated influenza vaccine. Findings and caveats of the study: The authors offered the suggestion that each seasonal influenza vaccination recruits few new T cells.

The ends lost 2 bases at V and 5 bases at J; junction bases unmatched: 4. The CDR3 sequence is 17 residues long. Germline CDR1 reads MNHEY; CDR2 reads SVGAGI. The input for sequencing was PBMCs from blood, taken 12 days after vaccination. This clonotype was sampled from a man aged 50-59 years who received an inactivated influenza vaccine. The chain uses TRBV6-5 and TRBJ2-2; 14 nucleotides match TRBD2. CDR3 coding DNA: TGTGCCAGCAGTTACAGACTAGCGGGAGGGCGTACCGGGGAGCTGTTTTTT. Protein product: CASSYRLAGGRTGELFF.